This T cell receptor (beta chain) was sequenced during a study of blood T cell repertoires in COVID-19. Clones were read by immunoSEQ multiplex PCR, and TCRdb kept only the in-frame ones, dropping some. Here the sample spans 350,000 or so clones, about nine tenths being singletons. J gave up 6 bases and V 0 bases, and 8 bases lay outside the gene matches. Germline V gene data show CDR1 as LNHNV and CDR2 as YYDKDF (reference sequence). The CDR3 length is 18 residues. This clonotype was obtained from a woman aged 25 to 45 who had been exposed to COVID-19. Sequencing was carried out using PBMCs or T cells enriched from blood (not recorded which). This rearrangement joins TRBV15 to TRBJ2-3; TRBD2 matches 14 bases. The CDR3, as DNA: TGTGCCACCAGCAGAGAGTTGGGCTGGACTAGCGGGAGGGATACGCAGTATTTT. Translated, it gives CATSRELGWTSGRDTQYF.